The 20 T cell receptor beta chains in this list originate from one sample, sequenced in a study of vaccination effects on CD4 cells after COVID-19. Their target antigens are unknown. Antigen-specific CD4+ T cells expanded by the ViraFEST assay with viral peptide pools were then sequenced. Cells that had been cultured for 10 days were the source of isolated CD4+ T cells. According to the study, vaccine recipients showed no prior SARS-CoV-2 infection and negative nucleocapsid antibodies. This table comes from immunoSEQ multiplex PCR, and its TCRdb copy is limited to in-frame clones, with some not included. Of roughly 30,000 clones listed, more than 60% are singletons. The sequences come from CD4+ T cells from PBMCs cultured with SARS-CoV-2 spike peptides, collected before COVID-19 vaccination. The receptors originated from a human donor who received a COVID-19 vaccine.

This chain links TRBV5-4 with TRBJ1-2; D not resolved. The V gene lost 4 bases and the J gene lost 8 bases, with 15 bases spanning the gap. The CDR3 has 13 amino acids. Germline V lookup: CDR1 SGHNT, CDR2 YYREEE (reference sequence). CDR3: CASSPDRFGGYTF. In nucleotides, the CDR3 is TGTGCCAGCAGCCCGGACCGTTTCGGGGGCTACACCTTC.

This chain uses TRBV18 with TRBJ1-5; D is possibly TRBD1 (5 bases). The CDR3 has 14 amino acids. Germline V gene data show CDR1 as KGHSH and CDR2 as LQKENI. V was shortened by 3 bases and J by 9 bases, with 15 bases between the two germline ends. The CDR3 sequence is CASSPGTAQGPQHF. CDR3 DNA sequence: TGTGCCAGCTCACCCGGGACCGCCCAGGGGCCCCAGCATTTT.

The chain links TRBV3-1 (or the pseudogene TRBV3-2) to TRBJ2-3; 8 bases align to TRBD1. J lost 4 bases, V lost 4 bases, and 7 bases had no gene match. Germline values: CDR1 LGHDT, CDR2 YNNKEL (reference sequence). The CDR3 has 15 amino acids. The CDR3 DNA sequence: TGTGCCAGCAGCCTCGGGACAGGAAAACCAGATACGCAGTATTTT. It is translated as CASSLGTGKPDTQYF.

This chain joins TRBV19 and TRBJ2-1; weak D call: TRBD1 (6 bases). The V gene lost 6 bases and the J gene lost 8 bases, with 20 bases spanning the gap. The germline gives CDR1 LNHDA, CDR2 SQIVND (reference sequence). The CDR3 sequence is 15 residues long. CDR3 nucleotides: TGTGCCAGTAGACCGCAGGGGCGGGTGGGCTATGAGCAGTTCTTC. Protein sequence: CASRPQGRVGYEQFF.

This chain connects TRBV3-1 (or the pseudogene TRBV3-2) to TRBJ1-2; D is possibly TRBD1 (6 bases). This CDR3 has 13 amino acids. The germline V gene has CDR1 LGHDT and CDR2 YNNKEL (reference sequence). The germline V and J ends were trimmed by 4 bases and 8 bases, with 14 bases remaining between them. This CDR3 reads CASSRTDGGGYTF. The CDR3, as DNA: TGTGCCAGCAGCCGGACAGACGGCGGCGGCTACACCTTC.

This clone showed up just a few times. V gene TRBV2 combines with J gene TRBJ1-6; D not certain. The CDR3 spans 12 residues. Trimming took off 1 base at V and 12 bases at J, with 7 bases between the two ends. CDR1 SNHLY and CDR2 FYNNEI come from the germline V gene. CDR3 sequence: CASSEDSRPLHF. CDR3 nucleotide sequence: TGTGCCAGCAGTGAAGACAGCCGACCCCTCCACTTT.

V and J are TRBV7-2 and TRBJ2-5, with 7 bases matching TRBD2. This CDR3 has 16 residues. The germline V gene encodes CDR1 SGHTA and CDR2 FQGNSA. V lost 7 bases and J lost 3; bases outside the gene matches: 14. The CDR3 DNA reads TGTGCCAGCACCCTCCGGTCGGGGGGAGGCAAAGAGACCCAGTACTTC. Its protein product is CASTLRSGGGKETQYF.

CDR3 DNA sequence: TGTGCTAGTGGTTTGGTTCCTAAGGGGGGAAACAGAGGGAACACTGAAGCTTTCTTT. Translated: CASGLVPKGGNRGNTEAFF. The chain links TRBV12-5 to TRBJ1-1; weak D call: TRBD1 (6 bases). V was cut by 0 bases and J by 1 base, with 21 bases left in between. This CDR3 has 19 residues. Germline CDR1 is LGHNT and CDR2 is FRNRAP.

V and J are TRBV3-1 (or the pseudogene TRBV3-2) and TRBJ1-3; no firm D call. The CDR3 is 17 residues long. The germline gives CDR1 LGHDT, CDR2 YNNKEL (reference sequence). The germline V and J ends were trimmed by 1 base and 0 bases, with 13 bases remaining between them. For the CDR3, the DNA is TGTGCCAGCAGCCAAGCAAACGACGGTTACTCTGGAAACACCATATATTTT. Translated, it gives CASSQANDGYSGNTIYF.

This sequence joins TRBV7-9 and TRBJ2-3; the D gene is possibly TRBD1 (6 bases). CDR3 size: 14 residues. CDR1 is SEHNR and CDR2 is FQNEAQ in the germline V gene (reference sequence). V lost 3 bases, J lost 4 bases, and 11 bases lay in between. The CDR3 spells CASSLSQGSDTQYF. DNA for the CDR3: TGTGCCAGCAGCTTGAGCCAGGGGTCAGATACGCAGTATTTT.

The chain recombines TRBV7-9 with TRBJ1-3, with D perhaps TRBD1 (6 bases). Germline V gene sequence: CDR1 SEHNR, CDR2 FQNEAQ (reference sequence). The length of the CDR3 is 14 residues. The V end was cut by 2 bases, the J end by 3 bases, with 8 bases between. The CDR3 reads CASSLSGVGNTIYF. Written as DNA, the CDR3 is TGTGCCAGCAGCTTATCAGGGGTTGGAAACACCATATATTTT.

The CDR3 sequence is CSVATTKQGGAYEQYF. The DNA for the CDR3 is TGCAGCGTTGCCACTACAAAACAGGGGGGAGCCTACGAGCAGTACTTC. This rearrangement joins TRBV29-1 to TRBJ2-7, with 8 nucleotides matching TRBD1. The junction had 13 bases not matched to a gene; V was cut back by 4 bases and J by 2 bases. Germline values: CDR1 SQVTM, CDR2 ANQGSEA. The CDR3 sequence is 16 residues long.

The chain combines TRBV27 with TRBJ1-6; TRBD1 is a possible D gene (5 bases). CDR1 and CDR2 from the germline V gene are MNHEY and SMNVEV (reference sequence). The CDR3 is 15 residues long. Trimming shortened V by 2 bases and J by 10 bases, and 15 bases separated the two germline ends. CDR3 amino acids: CASSLGGDVGSPLHF. DNA of the CDR3: TGTGCCAGCAGTTTAGGGGGGGATGTGGGCTCACCCCTCCACTTT.

This clone has only one observation. The chain employs TRBV12-5 and TRBJ2-7; TRBD2 agrees at 7 bases. After removal of 0 bases from V and 1 base from J, the junction contained 9 bases not matched to a gene. Looked up from germline, CDR1 is LGHNT and CDR2 is FRNRAP. This CDR3 has 17 residues. The CDR3 sequence is CASGLVLGGGGSYEQYF. For the CDR3, the DNA is TGTGCTAGTGGTTTGGTACTGGGCGGCGGGGGATCCTACGAGCAGTACTTC.

J is TRBJ1-1 and V is TRBV21-1; the D call in the table, TRBD1, was not verified against the DNA. TRBV21-1 is designated a pseudogene. The CDR3 extends over 14 amino acids. CDR3 protein: CASSKVGEDRAAFF. CDR3 coding DNA: TGTGCCAGCAGCAAAGTTGGGGAGGACAGGGCAGCTTTCTTT.

The chain carries TRBV2 and TRBJ2-7; TRBD1 is a possible D gene (5 bases). V gave up 2 bases and J gave up 6 bases, with 8 bases separating them. The CDR3 sequence is 12 residues long. Germline assignment: CDR1 SNHLY and CDR2 FYNNEI. In nucleotides, the CDR3 is TGTGCCAGCAGTGAATGGGGCGGCGAGCAGTACTTC. Protein product: CASSEWGGEQYF.

The V and J genes are TRBV6-5 and TRBJ2-7; no clear D. The CDR3 has 13 amino acids. V lost 3 bases and J 6 bases, leaving 12 bases between the germline ends. Germline loops: CDR1 MNHEY, CDR2 SVGAGI. In DNA, the CDR3 is TGTGCCAGCAGTTATGAGGTTCTAGGCGAGCAGTACTTC. Translating it yields CASSYEVLGEQYF.

The CDR3 nucleotides read TGTGCCAGCAGTTTATCTACGGGGCAGGGGTCCCAGTACTTC. Translated, it gives CASSLSTGQGSQYF. The rearrangement links TRBV28 to TRBJ2-7; D is possibly TRBD1 (6 bases). Germline V gives CDR1 MDHEN, CDR2 SYDVKM. The CDR3 consists of 14 residues. The V and J ends lost 1 base and 10 bases respectively, with 17 bases between them.

V is TRBV4-1 and J is TRBJ1-2; D unclear. The CDR3 is 14 residues long. CDR1 and CDR2 (germline): MGHRA, YSYEKL. V gave up 0 bases and J gave up 5 bases, with 10 bases separating them. CDR3 protein: CASSQEAGKYGYTF. CDR3 DNA: TGCGCCAGCAGCCAAGAGGCGGGAAAGTATGGCTACACCTTC.

The chain links TRBV2 to TRBJ1-2; possible D gene TRBD1, 6 bases. V lost 7 bases and J 2 bases, leaving 11 bases between the germline ends. This CDR3 region has 13 residues. Germline V gene sequence: CDR1 SNHLY, CDR2 FYNNEI. The CDR3 is CASKNRANYGYTF. CDR3 DNA sequence: TGTGCCAGCAAAAACAGGGCCAACTATGGCTACACCTTC.